These 27 T cell receptor beta chains came from one sample sequenced in a study of cytomegalovirus exposure and HLA in healthy donors. The PCR employed 60 Vbeta primers together with 13 Jbeta primers. This table comes from immunoSEQ multiplex PCR, and its TCRdb copy is limited to in-frame clones, with some not included. This table holds 250,000 to 350,000 clones, 72% found once. Material: PBMCs. The source of these receptors is a female donor in good health and CMV-seronegative.

CDR3: CASSLDGGSYEQYF. The CDR3, as DNA: TGTGCCAGCAGCTTGGACGGTGGCTCCTACGAGCAGTACTTC. V usage is TRBV5-8 and J usage is TRBJ2-7; D is uncertain. Trimming took off 0 bases at V and 0 bases at J, with 7 bases between the two ends. Looked up from germline, CDR1 is SGHTS and CDR2 is YDEGEE. CDR3 size: 14 residues.

The chain is built from TRBV25-1 and TRBJ2-1, with TRBD1 identical over 7 bases. Germline CDR1 MGHDK, CDR2 SYGVNS. This CDR3 spans 15 amino acids. The junction had 18 bases not matched to a gene; V was cut back by 7 bases and J by 12 bases. The CDR3 loop is CASTGTAPTKMGQFF. In nucleotides, the CDR3 is TGTGCCAGCACAGGGACAGCTCCTACTAAAATGGGGCAGTTCTTC.

The CDR3, as DNA: TGTGCCAGCAGCTTGGAAGCGGGAGGGAGCTACGAGCAGTACTTC. Its translation: CASSLEAGGSYEQYF. The genes are TRBV5-4 and TRBJ2-7, with 10 nucleotides matching TRBD2. The germline gives CDR1 SGHNT, CDR2 YYREEE (reference sequence). The CDR3 is made up of 15 amino acids. V shed 0 bases and J 3 bases; nucleotides not matched to a gene: 3.

The chain links TRBV6-5 to TRBJ1-1; 8 positions match TRBD1. The V segment lost 7 bases and the J segment 3 bases; nucleotides outside the gene matches: 10. CDR3 length: 15 amino acids. Germline CDR1 is MNHEY and CDR2 is SVGAGI. In DNA form, the CDR3 reads TGTGCCAGCACCATTGGACAGGGCCCCTACACTGAAGCTTTCTTT. Amino acid sequence: CASTIGQGPYTEAFF.

The chain joins TRBV19 to TRBJ2-7, with D perhaps matching TRBD2 (5 bases). Per germline, CDR1 LNHDA and CDR2 SQIVND (reference sequence). The CDR3 loop spans 14 amino acids. The V and J ends lost 6 bases and 1 base respectively, with 13 bases between them. CDR3 region: CASSGVAESYEQYF. CDR3 nucleotide sequence: TGTGCCAGTAGCGGGGTCGCGGAGTCCTACGAGCAGTACTTC.

The rearrangement uses TRBV12-1 and TRBJ2-7; TRBD2, the table's D call, was not compared with the DNA. TRBV12-1 constitutes a pseudogene. This CDR3 is 14 amino acids long. Here the CDR3 DNA reads TGTGCCAGCAGCGGGGACGGGAGCTCCTACGAGCAGTACTTC. It yields the protein CASSGDGSSYEQYF.

The gene calls are TRBV9 and TRBJ2-1; TRBD2 is a possible D gene (5 bases). Per germline, CDR1 SGDLS and CDR2 YYNGEE. The CDR3 is 16 residues long. Deletions cut 0 bases from V and 1 base from J, with 11 bases between. CDR3 nucleotide sequence: TGTGCCAGCAGCGTAGATGTGGGAGTTTCCTACAATGAGCAGTTCTTC. Protein: CASSVDVGVSYNEQFF. Full variable domain (remainder filled in from reference TRBV9 and TRBJ2-1): DSGVTQTPKHLITATGQRVTLRCSPRSGDLSVYWYQQSLDQGLQFLIQYYNGEERAKGNILERFSAQQFPDLHSELNLSSLELGDSALYFCASSVDVGVSYNEQFFGPGTRLTVL.

This chain joins TRBV6-1 and TRBJ2-7, with 12 positions matching TRBD2. CDR1 and CDR2 from the germline V gene are MNHNS and SASEGT. This CDR3 is built from 15 residues. The J segment lost 6 bases and the V segment lost 2 bases, leaving 5 bases of the junction unmatched. The CDR3 is CASSETRTSGTEQYF. In DNA, the CDR3 is TGTGCCAGCAGTGAAACCAGGACTAGCGGGACCGAGCAGTACTTC.

The rearrangement uses TRBV12-5 and TRBJ2-2; the D is unclear. The CDR3 is 13 amino acids. The germline V gene has CDR1 LGHNT and CDR2 FRNRAP. V lost 0 bases and J 7 bases, leaving 6 bases between the germline ends. This CDR3 is CASGLVVGGELFF. CDR3 nucleotide sequence: TGTGCTAGTGGTTTGGTTGTCGGCGGGGAGCTGTTTTTT.

This clone has a single count. The genes are TRBV19 and TRBJ1-2; D call uncertain. The CDR3 has 13 amino acids. V was clipped by 3 bases and J by 7 bases, with 12 bases between them. Per germline, CDR1 LNHDA and CDR2 SQIVND (reference sequence). The CDR3 DNA reads TGTGCCAGTAGTATTCAAGCCCTGCCTGGCTACACCTTC. Translated, it gives CASSIQALPGYTF.

This clone was picked up a small number of times. The rearrangement links TRBV9 to TRBJ2-1; D remains ambiguous. With 0 bases removed from V and 0 bases from J, the gap between germline ends came to 10 bases. This CDR3 has 16 residues. Germline V lookup: CDR1 SGDLS, CDR2 YYNGEE. CDR3 bases: TGTGCCAGCAGCGTAGCGATCGTTAGCTCCTACAATGAGCAGTTCTTC. As protein: CASSVAIVSSYNEQFF.

In DNA form, the CDR3 reads TGTGCCAGTTCGACAGCCATGAACACTGAAGCTTTCTTT. Amino acids: CASSTAMNTEAFF. V gene TRBV19 combines with J gene TRBJ1-1; a possible D gene is TRBD1 (5 bases). The CDR3 extends over 13 amino acids. Trimming left V 8 bases short and J 0 bases short, with 10 bases between. The V gene's germline CDR1 is LNHDA and CDR2 SQIVND (reference sequence).

This rearrangement joins TRBV15 to TRBJ2-1; TRBD2 aligns across 8 bases. Germline loops: CDR1 LNHNV, CDR2 YYDKDF (reference sequence). The trim removed 5 bases at V and 5 bases at J, leaving 8 bases unmatched. CDR3 length equals 15 residues. CDR3 in amino acids: CATSPGGSGNNEQFF. In nucleotides, the CDR3 is TGTGCCACCAGCCCTGGGGGTAGCGGGAACAATGAGCAGTTCTTC.

This rearrangement joins TRBV6-1 to TRBJ2-1; 7 bases are a match to TRBD2. CDR3 length equals 15 residues. Germline loops: CDR1 MNHNS, CDR2 SASEGT. V lost 3 bases, J lost 4 bases, and 6 bases stayed unmatched. As DNA, the CDR3 is TGTGCCAGCAGTGATTCTGGTAGCGGGTACAATGAGCAGTTCTTC. Residues: CASSDSGSGYNEQFF.

V and J are TRBV6-4 and TRBJ1-1, with 7 bases matching TRBD1. The length of the CDR3 is 15 residues. Germline trimming cut 0 bases from V and 6 bases from J; bases unmatched to any gene: 7. Germline V gene lookup returns CDR1 MRHNA and CDR2 SNTAGT. The CDR3 sequence is CASSDSYDRVAEAFF. The CDR3 nucleotides are TGTGCCAGCAGTGACTCTTATGACAGGGTCGCTGAAGCTTTCTTT.

The chain carries TRBV6-8 and TRBJ1-3; 7 bases match TRBD1. Germline values: CDR1 MNHGY, CDR2 SAAAGT. With 3 bases clipped from V and 3 bases from J, the junction kept 11 bases outside the gene matches. CDR3 length equals 17 residues. The CDR3 loop reads CASSYSGQTICGNTIYF. The CDR3, as DNA: TGTGCCAGCAGTTATTCGGGACAGACGATTTGTGGAAACACCATATATTTT.

This sequence joins TRBV28 and TRBJ2-7; a weak D match, TRBD1 (5 bases). CDR1 is MDHEN and CDR2 is SYDVKM in the germline V gene. The CDR3 spans 17 residues. Trimming removed 2 bases at V and 0 bases at J, with 17 bases between. The CDR3 here is CASSLLRHRQGSYEQYF. Written as DNA, the CDR3 is TGTGCCAGCAGTTTACTTAGGCATCGGCAGGGCTCCTACGAGCAGTACTTC.

The chain links TRBV19 to TRBJ2-2, with TRBD1 matching over 9 bases. The V gene's germline CDR1 is LNHDA and CDR2 SQIVND (reference sequence). V shed 2 bases and J 1 base; nucleotides not matched to a gene: 2. The CDR3 totals 16 residues. CDR3 protein: CASSIMGQGNTGELFF. The DNA of the CDR3 is TGTGCCAGTAGTATAATGGGACAGGGGAACACCGGGGAGCTGTTTTTT.

DNA of the CDR3: TGTGCCAGCAGCTCCTCTTATCGGAGAACAGGGGCGAGGAACACTGAAGCTTTCTTT. It codes for CASSSSYRRTGARNTEAFF. This chain joins TRBV7-8 and TRBJ1-1, with TRBD1 matching 7 bases. In germline, CDR1 is SGHVS, CDR2 FQNEAQ. The V segment lost 4 bases and the J segment 1 base; nucleotides outside the gene matches: 18. The CDR3 contains 19 residues.

The chain couples TRBV2 to TRBJ2-4, with TRBD1 as a possible D gene (8 bases). V dropped 2 bases and J dropped 10 bases, with 12 bases sitting between them. Germline assignment: CDR1 SNHLY and CDR2 FYNNEI. The CDR3 runs to 13 residues. This CDR3 reads CASSELQGGIQYF. The CDR3 region has the DNA TGTGCCAGCAGTGAATTACAGGGGGGGATTCAGTACTTC.

This clone was observed a handful of times. The chain uses TRBV5-6 and TRBJ1-2; tentative D call: TRBD1 (5 bases). Germline V gene sequence: CDR1 SGHDT, CDR2 YYEEEE. Trimming cost V 4 bases and J 8 bases, with 18 bases left between them. This CDR3 comprises 14 residues. The CDR3 DNA is TGTGCCAGCAGCGCCTCAGGGAGGATCTACGGCTACACCTTC. This translates into CASSASGRIYGYTF.

The chain recombines TRBV5-1 with TRBJ2-1; TRBD2 matches 12 bases. CDR1 and CDR2 (germline): SGHRS, YFSETQ. This CDR3 comprises 15 residues. The junction had 7 bases not matched to a gene; V was cut back by 4 bases and J by 8 bases. The CDR3, as DNA: TGCGCCAGCAGCATGACTAGCGGGAGTTTGCATGAGCAGTTCTTC. Translation: CASSMTSGSLHEQFF.

V and J are TRBV4-1 and TRBJ2-7, with a possible D match to TRBD1 (6 bases). CDR3 length: 16 residues. Germline-derived CDR1 and CDR2 are MGHRA and YSYEKL. Trimming took off 1 base at V and 0 bases at J, with 13 bases between the two ends. The chain's CDR3 is CASSQVGTYPSYEQYF. The CDR3 region has the DNA TGCGCCAGCAGCCAAGTGGGGACATACCCCTCCTACGAGCAGTACTTC.

V is TRBV4-1 and J is TRBJ1-5; TRBD1 is a possible D gene (5 bases). CDR1 and CDR2 from the germline V gene are MGHRA and YSYEKL. Between the trimmed V and J ends, which lost 0 bases and 5 bases, there was a span of 17 bases. CDR3 length: 17 residues. The CDR3 protein is CASSQEHAGRRDQPQHF. DNA for the CDR3: TGCGCCAGCAGCCAAGAACATGCGGGGCGAAGGGATCAGCCCCAGCATTTT.

The V and J genes are TRBV25-1 and TRBJ2-7; 8 bases align to TRBD2. This CDR3 contains 17 residues. Germline assignment: CDR1 MGHDK and CDR2 SYGVNS. The V gene end was trimmed by 1 base and the J gene end by 5 bases; junction bases not matched to a gene: 13. The CDR3 loop is CASSESPGRLASDEQYF. For the CDR3, the DNA is TGTGCCAGCAGTGAATCCCCTGGGCGACTAGCGTCAGACGAGCAGTACTTC.

This chain uses TRBV5-1 with TRBJ1-1; the D is unclear. Between the trimmed V and J ends, which lost 6 bases and 0 bases, there was a span of 15 bases. This CDR3 comprises 15 residues. CDR1 SGHRS and CDR2 YFSETQ come from the germline V gene. The CDR3 bases are TGCGCCAGCACCCAAGCGAGGCTCATGAACACTGAAGCTTTCTTT. It specifies CASTQARLMNTEAFF. The full variable domain, in which reference TRBV5-1 and TRBJ1-1 provide the parts outside the CDR3, is KAGVTQTPRYLIKTRGQQVTLSCSPISGHRSVSWYQQTPGQGLQFLFEYFSETQRNKGNFPGRFSGRQFSNSRSEMNVSTLELGDSALYLCASTQARLMNTEAFFGQGTRLTVV.

The rearrangement joins TRBV28 to TRBJ2-7, with D maybe TRBD2 (6 bases). The germline V gene has CDR1 MDHEN and CDR2 SYDVKM. V lost 2 bases to trimming and J lost 2 bases, with 19 bases between them. The CDR3 extends over 17 amino acids. The CDR3: CASSLISGTGGAYEQYF. The CDR3 region has the DNA TGTGCCAGCAGTTTAATTTCTGGAACAGGCGGGGCCTACGAGCAGTACTTC.